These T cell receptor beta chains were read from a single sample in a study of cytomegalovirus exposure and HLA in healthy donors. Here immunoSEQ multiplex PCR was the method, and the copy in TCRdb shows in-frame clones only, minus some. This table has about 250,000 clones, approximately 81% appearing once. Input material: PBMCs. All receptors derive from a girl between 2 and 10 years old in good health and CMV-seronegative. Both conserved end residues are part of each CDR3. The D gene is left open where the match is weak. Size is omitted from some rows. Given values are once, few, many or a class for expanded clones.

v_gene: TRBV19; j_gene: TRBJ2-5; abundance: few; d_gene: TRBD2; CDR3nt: TGTGCCAGTAGTACTACTTTTAGCGGGAGGTCGTACTTC; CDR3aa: CASSTTFSGRSYF
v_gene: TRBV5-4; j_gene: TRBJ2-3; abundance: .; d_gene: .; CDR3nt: TGTGCCAGCAGCTCGAGCTTATCTAGCACAGATACGCAGTATTTT; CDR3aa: CASSSSLSSTDTQYF
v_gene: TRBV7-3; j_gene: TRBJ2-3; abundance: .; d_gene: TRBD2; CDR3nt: TGTGCCAGCAGCGCTAGCGGGGGGCCGGGAGATACGCAGTATTTT; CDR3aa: CASSASGGPGDTQYF
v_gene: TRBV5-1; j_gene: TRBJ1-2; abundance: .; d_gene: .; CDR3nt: TGCGCCAGCAGCTTTGTAGGGGCGCGCGTGTATGGCTACACCTTC; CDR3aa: CASSFVGARVYGYTF
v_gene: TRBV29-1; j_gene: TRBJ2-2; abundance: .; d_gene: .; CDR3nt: TGCAGCGCCGTTGACGGGTTTAGCGGAACCATCGGGGAGCTGTTTTTT; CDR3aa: CSAVDGFSGTIGELFF
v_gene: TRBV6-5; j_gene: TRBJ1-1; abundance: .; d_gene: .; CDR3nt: TGTGCCAGCAGACCCGGGGAAAATGAAGCTTTCTTT; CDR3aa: CASRPGENEAFF
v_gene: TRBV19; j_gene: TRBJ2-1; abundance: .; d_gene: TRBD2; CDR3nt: TGTGCCAGTAAAGACCGAGCGGGAGTTACCTACAATGAGCAGTTCTTC; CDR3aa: CASKDRAGVTYNEQFF
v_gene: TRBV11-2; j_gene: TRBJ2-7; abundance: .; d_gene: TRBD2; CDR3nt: TGTGCCAGCAGCCTCCGGTCTAGCGGGAGGTACGAGCAGTACTTC; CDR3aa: CASSLRSSGRYEQYF
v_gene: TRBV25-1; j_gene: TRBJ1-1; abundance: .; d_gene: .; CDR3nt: TGTGCCAGCATACAGGGAGGGACTGAAGCTTTCTTT; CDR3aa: CASIQGGTEAFF
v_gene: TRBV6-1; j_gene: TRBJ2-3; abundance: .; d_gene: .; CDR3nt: TGTGCCAGCAGTGAAAGGGGGGGCGCAGATACGCAGTATTTT; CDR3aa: CASSERGGADTQYF
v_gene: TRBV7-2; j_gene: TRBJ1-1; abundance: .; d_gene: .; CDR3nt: TGTGCCAGCAGCTCATTCAGGGTCCGGTACTTGAACACTGAAGCTTTCTTT; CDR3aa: CASSSFRVRYLNTEAFF
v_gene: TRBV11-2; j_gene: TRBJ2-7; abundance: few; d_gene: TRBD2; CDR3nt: TGTGCCAGCAGCTTAGTACCGCTAGCGGGGGACCCTGGAAACGAGCAGTACTTC; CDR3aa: CASSLVPLAGDPGNEQYF
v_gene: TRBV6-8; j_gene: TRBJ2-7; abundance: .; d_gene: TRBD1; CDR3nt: TGTGCCAGCAGCCAGGGACAGGGCTCCTACGAGCAGTACTTC; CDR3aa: CASSQGQGSYEQYF
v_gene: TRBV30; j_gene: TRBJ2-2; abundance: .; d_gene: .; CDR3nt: TGTGCCTGGAGTCCTACTCCCGGGGAGCTGTTTTTT; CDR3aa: CAWSPTPGELFF
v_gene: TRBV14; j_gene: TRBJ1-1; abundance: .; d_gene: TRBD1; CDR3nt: TGTGCCAGCAGCCAAAGCCGGGACAGGATAACTGAAGCTTTCTTT; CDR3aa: CASSQSRDRITEAFF
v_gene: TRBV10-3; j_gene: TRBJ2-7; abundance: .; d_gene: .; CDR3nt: TGTGCCATCGCTCAGGCGGACTCGTTTTACGAGCAGTACTTC; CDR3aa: CAIAQADSFYEQYF
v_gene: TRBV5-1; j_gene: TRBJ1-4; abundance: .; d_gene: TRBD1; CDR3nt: TGCGCCAGCAGTACCACAGGGGGCGGTAATGAAAAACTGTTTTTT; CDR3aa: CASSTTGGGNEKLFF
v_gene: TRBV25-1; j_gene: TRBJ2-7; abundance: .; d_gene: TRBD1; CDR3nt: TGTGCCAGCAGTGACCCCGGGACAGGGGGACCTTCGGGCGAGCAGTACTTC; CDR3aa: CASSDPGTGGPSGEQYF
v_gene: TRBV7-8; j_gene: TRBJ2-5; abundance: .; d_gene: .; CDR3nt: TGTGCCAGCAGCTTTAGCGTAAAAGAGACCCAGTACTTC; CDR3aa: CASSFSVKETQYF
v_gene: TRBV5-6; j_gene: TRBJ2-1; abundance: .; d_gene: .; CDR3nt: TGTGCCAGCAGCTTGGGGCAGGGAAGTTACAATGAGCAGTTCTTC; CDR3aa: CASSLGQGSYNEQFF
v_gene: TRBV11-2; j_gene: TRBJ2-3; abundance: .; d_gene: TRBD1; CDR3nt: TGTGCCAGCAGCTTAGCAGGGGGCCAAGATACGCAGTATTTT; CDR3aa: CASSLAGGQDTQYF
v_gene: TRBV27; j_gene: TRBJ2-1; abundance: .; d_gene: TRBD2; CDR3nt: TGTGCCAGCACCATGGGACTAGCGGGGGGGCCTTCCTACAATGAGCAGTTCTTC; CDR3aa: CASTMGLAGGPSYNEQFF
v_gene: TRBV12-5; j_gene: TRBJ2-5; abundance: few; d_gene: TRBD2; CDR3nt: TGTGCTAGTGGACCTCTCGGAGCGGGAGGGGGGGGGACCCAGTACTTC; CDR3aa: CASGPLGAGGGGTQYF
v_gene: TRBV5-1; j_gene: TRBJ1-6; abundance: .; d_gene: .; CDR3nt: TGCGCCAGCAGCCCAGGTGGGAATTCACCCCTCCACTTT; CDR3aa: CASSPGGNSPLHF
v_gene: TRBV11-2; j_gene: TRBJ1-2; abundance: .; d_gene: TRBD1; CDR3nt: TGTGCCAGCAGTTTAACGACAGGGGCCCTTTCTAACTATGGCTACACCTTC; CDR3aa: CASSLTTGALSNYGYTF
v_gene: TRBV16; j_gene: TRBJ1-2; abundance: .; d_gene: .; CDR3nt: TGTGCCAGCAGCCAATCCGGGGAAGGCTACACCTTC; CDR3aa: CASSQSGEGYTF
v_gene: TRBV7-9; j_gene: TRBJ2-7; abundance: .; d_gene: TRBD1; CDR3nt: TGTGCCAGCAGCTTAGATCGGACAGGGCCCTACGAGCAGTACTTC; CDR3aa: CASSLDRTGPYEQYF
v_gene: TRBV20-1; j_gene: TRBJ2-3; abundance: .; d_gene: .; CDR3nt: TGCAGTGCTAGGGCGCAGGGCGCGCAGTATTTT; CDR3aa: CSARAQGAQYF
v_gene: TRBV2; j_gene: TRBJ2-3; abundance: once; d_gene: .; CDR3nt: TGTGCCAGTGAGACAGATACGCAGTATTTT; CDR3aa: CASETDTQYF
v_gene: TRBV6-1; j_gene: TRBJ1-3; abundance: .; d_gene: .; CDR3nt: TGTGCCAGCAGTGCCCGGACAGCTGGAAACACCATATATTTT; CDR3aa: CASSARTAGNTIYF
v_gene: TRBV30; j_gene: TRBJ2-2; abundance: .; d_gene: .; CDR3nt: TGTGCCTGGTCAGAGCCAGACAGGTTCACCGGGGAGCTGTTTTTT; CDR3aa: CAWSEPDRFTGELFF
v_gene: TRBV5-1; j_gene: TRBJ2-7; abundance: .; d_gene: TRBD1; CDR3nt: TGCGCCAGCAGCCTACAGGGGAGCTCCTACGAGCAGTACTTC; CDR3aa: CASSLQGSSYEQYF
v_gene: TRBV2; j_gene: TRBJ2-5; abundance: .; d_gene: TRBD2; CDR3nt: TGTGCCAGCAGTGATGGGGCTAGCGGGGGGGCCGTGTTCCAAGAGACCCAGTACTTC; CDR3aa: CASSDGASGGAVFQETQYF
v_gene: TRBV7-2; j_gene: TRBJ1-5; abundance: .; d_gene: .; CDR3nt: TGTGCCAGCAGGACACAGGGCTATAGCAATCAGCCCCAGCATTTT; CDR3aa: CASRTQGYSNQPQHF
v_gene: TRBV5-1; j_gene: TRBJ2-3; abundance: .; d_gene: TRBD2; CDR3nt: TGCGCCAGCAGCTTTCCGCGGGGGGGCCGAGATACGCAGTATTTT; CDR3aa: CASSFPRGGRDTQYF
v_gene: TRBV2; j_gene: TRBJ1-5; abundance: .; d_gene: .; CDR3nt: TGTGCCAGCAATGTCGGGGATCAGCCCCAGCATTTT; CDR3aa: CASNVGDQPQHF
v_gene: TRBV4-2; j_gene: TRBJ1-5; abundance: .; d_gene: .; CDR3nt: TGTGCCAGCAGCCAAGATGGCGGAAATCAGCCCCAGCATTTT; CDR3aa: CASSQDGGNQPQHF
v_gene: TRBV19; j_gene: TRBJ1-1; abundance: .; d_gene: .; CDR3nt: TGTGCCAGTAGTATAAATCGGAGAGCGGGTGAAGCCTTCTTT; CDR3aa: CASSINRRAGEAFF
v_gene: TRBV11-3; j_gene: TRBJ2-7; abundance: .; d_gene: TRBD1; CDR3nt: TGTGCCAGCAGCTTCCGACAGGGGGAGAGAAAAAACGAGCAGTACTTC; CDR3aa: CASSFRQGERKNEQYF
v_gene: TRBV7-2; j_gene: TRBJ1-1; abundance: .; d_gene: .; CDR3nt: TGTGCCAGCTCCCTCCTCCGTATGAACACTGAAGCTTTCTTT; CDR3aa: CASSLLRMNTEAFF
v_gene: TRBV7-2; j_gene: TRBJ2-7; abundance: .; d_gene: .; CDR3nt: TGTGCCAGCAGCCTGACGACGGGTACCTACGAGCAGTACTTC; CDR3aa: CASSLTTGTYEQYF
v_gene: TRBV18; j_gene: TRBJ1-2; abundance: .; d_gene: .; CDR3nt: TGTGCCAGCTCACCACCGTCGGGACTATATGGCTACACCTTC; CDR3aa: CASSPPSGLYGYTF
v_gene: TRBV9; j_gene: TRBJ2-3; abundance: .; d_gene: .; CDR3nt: TGTGCCAGCAGCGTAGTGGGGGCCCTAGCACAAGATACGCAGTATTTT; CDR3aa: CASSVVGALAQDTQYF
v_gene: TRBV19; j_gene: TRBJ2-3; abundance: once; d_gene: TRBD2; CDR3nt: TGTGCCAGTGGACTAGCAGGTACAGATACGCAGTATTTT; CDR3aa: CASGLAGTDTQYF
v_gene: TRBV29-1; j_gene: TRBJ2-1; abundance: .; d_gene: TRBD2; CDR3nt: TGCAGCGCCCTAGGACTAGCGGCATACAATGAGCAGTTCTTC; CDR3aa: CSALGLAAYNEQFF
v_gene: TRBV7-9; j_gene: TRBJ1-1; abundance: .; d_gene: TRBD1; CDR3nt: TGTGCCAGCATCCCCCTCCGGACAGGATACATGAACACTGAAGCTTTCTTT; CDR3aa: CASIPLRTGYMNTEAFF
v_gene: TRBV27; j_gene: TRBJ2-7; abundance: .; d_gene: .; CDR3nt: TGTGCCACCTCGGACTCGTCGGGCTACGAGCAGTACTTC; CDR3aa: CATSDSSGYEQYF
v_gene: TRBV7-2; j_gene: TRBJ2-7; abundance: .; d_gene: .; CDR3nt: TGTGCCAGCAGCTTAGGCGCCGCCCCCTACGAGCAGTACTTC; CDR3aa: CASSLGAAPYEQYF
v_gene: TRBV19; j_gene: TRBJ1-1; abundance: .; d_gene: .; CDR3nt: TGTGCCAGTAGTATAGATAGTTTTTCGCCGGGAAGGAACACTGAAGCTTTCTTT; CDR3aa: CASSIDSFSPGRNTEAFF
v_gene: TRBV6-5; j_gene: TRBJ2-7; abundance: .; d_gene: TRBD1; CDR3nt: TGTGCCAGCAGTTATGGACAGGGGGCCTACGAGCAGTACTTC; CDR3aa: CASSYGQGAYEQYF
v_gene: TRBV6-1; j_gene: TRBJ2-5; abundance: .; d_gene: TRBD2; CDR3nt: TGTGCCAGCATTCTCGGGACTACGGAGACCCAGTACTTC; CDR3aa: CASILGTTETQYF